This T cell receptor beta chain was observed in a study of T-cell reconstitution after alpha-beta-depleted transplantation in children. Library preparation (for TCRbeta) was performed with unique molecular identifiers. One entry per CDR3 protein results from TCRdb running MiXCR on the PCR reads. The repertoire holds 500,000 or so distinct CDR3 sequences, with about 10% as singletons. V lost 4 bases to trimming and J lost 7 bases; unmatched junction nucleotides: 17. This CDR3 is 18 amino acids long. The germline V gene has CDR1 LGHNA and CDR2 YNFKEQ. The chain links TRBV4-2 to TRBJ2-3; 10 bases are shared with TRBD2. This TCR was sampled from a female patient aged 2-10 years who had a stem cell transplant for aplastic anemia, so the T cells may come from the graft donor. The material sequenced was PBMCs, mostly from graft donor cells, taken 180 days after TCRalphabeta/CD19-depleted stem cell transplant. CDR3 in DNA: TGTGCCAGCAGCCTAGGGGGGGCTAGCGGGAGACTTCTGAATACGCAGTATTTT. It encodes CASSLGGASGRLLNTQYF.